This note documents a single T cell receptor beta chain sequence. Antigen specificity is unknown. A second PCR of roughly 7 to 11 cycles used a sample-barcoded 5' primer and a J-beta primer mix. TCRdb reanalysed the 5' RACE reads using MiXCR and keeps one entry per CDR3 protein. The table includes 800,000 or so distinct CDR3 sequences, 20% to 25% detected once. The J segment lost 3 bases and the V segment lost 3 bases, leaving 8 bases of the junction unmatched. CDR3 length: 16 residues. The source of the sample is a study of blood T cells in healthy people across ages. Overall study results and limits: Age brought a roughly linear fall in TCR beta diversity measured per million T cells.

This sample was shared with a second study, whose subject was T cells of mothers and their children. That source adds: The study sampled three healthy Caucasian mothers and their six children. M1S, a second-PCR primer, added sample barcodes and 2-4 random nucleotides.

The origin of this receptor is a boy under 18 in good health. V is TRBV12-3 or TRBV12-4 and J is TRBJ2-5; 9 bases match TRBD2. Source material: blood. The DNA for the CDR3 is TGTGCCAGCAGTTTGAGGCGGGGGGGCCCAGAAGAGACCCAGTACTTC. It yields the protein CASSLRRGGPEETQYF.